Detailed here is one T cell receptor (beta chain). This sample was included in a study of blood T cell repertoires in COVID-19. Background on the study: There were acute and convalescent COVID-19 samples, and they came from the United States, Italy and Spain.

Repertoires were generated with immunoSEQ multiplex PCR, while TCRdb's copy carries only in-frame clones and drops some. Among approximately 430,000 clones listed, roughly 89% were seen once. The trim removed 5 bases at V and 4 bases at J, leaving 7 bases unmatched. This CDR3 has 14 residues. Germline assignment: CDR1 SGHAT and CDR2 FQNNGV. The receptor's source is a woman aged 30 to 39 with active or convalescent COVID-19. The genes are TRBV11-2 and TRBJ2-7; TRBD1 matches at 8 bases. The sequenced material came from peripheral blood. The CDR3 bases are TGTGCCAGCAGCCAAGACAGGGGTTTATACGAGCAGTACTTC. This encodes CASSQDRGLYEQYF.